This T cell receptor beta chain was obtained from a study of identical twins. TCRdb re-called the 5' RACE reads through MiXCR, storing one row per CDR3 protein. The data show 1.5 million to 2 million distinct CDR3 sequences, less than 35% seen once. V shed 5 bases and J 4 bases; nucleotides not matched to a gene: 6. The CDR3 totals 14 residues. Looked up from germline, CDR1 is SGHAT and CDR2 is FQDESV (reference sequence). Worth noting for this clonotype: Its antigen is currently unknown.

Whole-study findings and limits: It was out-of-frame TCR alpha sharing in monozygotic twins that models underestimated.

The sequence came from a newborn girl in good health. The specimen was cord blood. The V call is TRBV11-1, the J call TRBJ1-1; 8 bases fit TRBD1. The CDR3 DNA sequence: TGTGCCAGCAGCGCCGACAGGGGTGGCACTGAAGCTTTCTTT. Its translation: CASSADRGGTEAFF.